A selection of T cell receptor beta chains follows, all from one sample in a study of T cells in Graves' hyperthyroidism and ophthalmopathy. TCRdb reprocessed the multiplex PCR reads via MiXCR and lists one record per CDR3 protein. The sample consists of some 600,000 distinct CDR3 sequences, more than 45% of them appearing once. The sequenced sample was peripheral blood or thyroid tissue (not recorded which). The origin of the receptors is a woman younger than 30 with Graves' hyperthyroidism. Each CDR3 is given with its conserved first and last residue. A D gene is named only where the DNA matches it firmly. Clone size is given for some rows only: seen once, a few or many times, or a class if the clone is expanded.

TRBJ2-5,TRBV12-3/TRBV12-4,NA,TRBD1,CASNPGVTGVETQYF,TGTGCCAGCAATCCGGGGGTGACAGGGGTTGAGACCCAGTACTTC
TRBJ2-7,TRBV7-2,few,TRBD1,CASSLAPTGAMSSYEQYF,TGTGCCAGCAGCTTAGCTCCCACAGGGGCGATGTCTTCCTACGAGCAGTACTTC
TRBJ1-5,TRBV2,NA,NA,CASTLPPGTSRNQPQHF,TGTGCCAGCACTCTACCTCCCGGGACATCCCGGAATCAGCCCCAGCATTTT
TRBJ1-5,TRBV2,few,NA,CASSEHSIQPQHF,TGTGCCAGCAGTGAACACAGCATTCAGCCCCAGCATTTT
TRBJ1-5,TRBV7-3,NA,NA,CASSPIGTTQPQHF,TGTGCCAGCAGTCCGATCGGGACCACTCAGCCCCAGCATTTT
TRBJ2-7,TRBV5-4,few,TRBD2,CASTAGLAGVSEQYF,TGTGCCAGCACCGCAGGACTAGCGGGAGTTAGCGAGCAGTACTTC
TRBJ1-5,TRBV9,NA,NA,CDRTAGNQPQHF,TGTGACAGGACAGCCGGCAATCAGCCCCAGCATTTT
TRBJ2-3,TRBV25-1,few,NA,CASSLSGADTQYF,TGTGCCAGCAGCCTATCAGGGGCAGATACGCAGTATTTT
TRBJ1-1,TRBV14,once,NA,CASSLGGVVEAFF,TGTGCCAGCAGCCTGGGAGGAGTGGTTGAAGCCTTCTTT
TRBJ1-1,TRBV25-1,NA,TRBD1,CASSGRTGKMNTEAFF,TGTGCCAGCAGTGGCCGGACAGGGAAGATGAACACTGAAGCTTTCTTT
TRBJ2-7,TRBV7-9,once,NA,CASSLALPTIYEQYF,TGTGCCAGCAGTTTAGCACTACCGACTATCTACGAGCAGTACTTC
TRBJ1-2,TRBV29-1,NA,NA,CSVEARVNYGYTF,TGCAGCGTTGAGGCCAGGGTTAACTATGGCTACACCTTC
TRBJ2-7,TRBV7-9,few,NA,CASNLEAGYEQYF,TGTGCCAGCAACTTAGAGGCGGGCTACGAGCAGTACTTC
TRBJ2-7,TRBV12-3/TRBV12-4,NA,NA,CASSLGLHTYEQYF,TGTGCCAGCAGTTTGGGGCTACATACCTACGAGCAGTACTTC
TRBJ2-5,TRBV5-1,NA,NA,CASSSSLLRQQETQYF,TGCGCCAGCAGCTCCTCCCTACTGAGGCAGCAAGAGACCCAGTACTTC
TRBJ2-7,TRBV29-1,once,TRBD2,CSTTGTSGAYEQYF,TGCAGCACAACCGGGACTAGCGGTGCCTACGAGCAGTACTTC
TRBJ1-5,TRBV10-3,NA,TRBD1,CASSRGQGEFQPQHF,TGTGCCAGCAGCCGAGGACAGGGAGAATTTCAGCCCCAGCATTTT
TRBJ1-4,TRBV7-2,NA,NA,CASSGPGEGPSEKLFF,TGTGCCAGCAGCGGACCGGGAGAGGGGCCGAGTGAAAAACTGTTTTTT
TRBJ2-1,TRBV5-1,NA,NA,CASSLEGFSYNEQFF,TGCGCCAGCAGCTTGGAAGGGTTCTCCTACAATGAGCAGTTCTTC
TRBJ2-5,TRBV10-3,NA,NA,CATSESTGYQETQYF,TGTGCCACCAGTGAGTCCACGGGGTACCAAGAGACCCAGTACTTC
TRBJ2-6,TRBV5-1,NA,NA,CASSTTGGANVLTF,TGCGCCAGCAGTACAACAGGGGGGGCCAACGTCCTGACTTTC
TRBJ2-2,TRBV24-1,many,NA,CATSDSRFGYTGELFF,TGTGCCACCAGTGATTCCCGCTTCGGTTACACCGGGGAGCTGTTTTTT
TRBJ2-7,TRBV11-1,NA,NA,CASSLASRARYEQYF,TGTGCCAGCAGCTTAGCTTCTAGGGCCCGGTACGAGCAGTACTTC
TRBJ1-2,TRBV7-9,many,NA,CASSLPDRKGYTF,TGTGCCAGCAGTTTACCCGACAGGAAGGGCTACACCTTC
TRBJ2-7,TRBV7-9,few,NA,CASSRSGTGYEQYF,TGTGCCAGCAGCCGATCCGGGACTGGCTACGAGCAGTACTTC
TRBJ1-4,TRBV2,NA,NA,CASRGLLAMGDEKLFF,TGTGCCAGCAGGGGATTACTCGCGATGGGGGATGAAAAACTGTTTTTT
TRBJ2-7,TRBV2,NA,NA,CAWSLSHEQYF,TGTGCCTGGAGTCTTTCCCACGAGCAGTACTTC
TRBJ1-4,TRBV10-3,many,TRBD1,CAISDNRDRDEKLFF,TGTGCCATCAGTGATAACCGGGACAGGGATGAAAAACTGTTTTTT
TRBJ1-1,TRBV7-3,many,NA,CASSLLGGNTEAFF,TGTGCCAGCAGCTTATTGGGCGGGAACACTGAAGCTTTCTTT
TRBJ2-2,TRBV10-3,NA,TRBD1,CAIRDDRVELFF,TGTGCCATCAGGGATGACAGGGTGGAGCTGTTTTTT
TRBJ2-5,TRBV5-4,few,NA,CASSLAWDTSQETQYF,TGTGCCAGCAGCTTGGCTTGGGACACCTCTCAAGAGACCCAGTACTTC
TRBJ1-1,TRBV5-1,NA,NA,CASSLAPGLMNTEAFF,TGCGCCAGCAGCTTGGCACCAGGGCTAATGAACACTGAAGCTTTCTTT
TRBJ2-5,TRBV5-1,NA,NA,CASSLDGQGTQYF,TGCGCCAGCAGCTTGGACGGGCAGGGGACCCAGTACTTC
TRBJ2-7,TRBV7-9,few,NA,CASTGEQTTYEQYF,TGTGCCAGCACCGGGGAGCAGACAACTTACGAGCAGTACTTC
TRBJ2-5,TRBV9,few,NA,CASSSSGSMETQYF,TGTGCCAGCAGCAGTAGCGGCTCAATGGAGACCCAGTACTTC
TRBJ1-1,TRBV19,once,NA,CASSIVEGLTEAFF,TGTGCCAGTAGTATAGTAGAGGGGTTGACTGAAGCTTTCTTT
TRBJ1-5,TRBV7-9,many,NA,CASSLAAGGQPQHF,TGTGCCAGCAGCTTAGCGGCAGGAGGCCAGCCCCAGCATTTT
TRBJ1-1,TRBV2,many,TRBD1,CASSDTQGETEAFF,TGTGCCAGCAGTGATACTCAGGGGGAAACTGAAGCTTTCTTT
TRBJ2-7,TRBV24-1,many,NA,CATSDSSEKSYEQYF,TGTGCCACCAGTGACTCCTCGGAGAAGTCCTACGAGCAGTACTTC
TRBJ2-6,TRBV13,NA,NA,CASSIDRANVLTF,TGTGCCAGCAGCATCGACAGGGCCAACGTCCTGACTTTC
TRBJ1-1,TRBV7-2,NA,TRBD1,CASRLEGANTEAFF,TGTGCCAGCAGGCTGGAGGGGGCGAACACTGAAGCTTTCTTT
TRBJ1-5,TRBV7-2,once,TRBD1,CASSLGPGTDLKPQHF,TGTGCCAGCAGCTTAGGGCCCGGGACAGACCTGAAGCCCCAGCATTTT
TRBJ1-2,TRBV7-6,few,NA,CASSSNPNFGYTF,TGTGCCAGCAGCTCGAACCCGAATTTTGGCTACACCTTC
TRBJ2-2,TRBV2,few,TRBD1,CASSHLTGGDGELFF,TGTGCCAGCAGCCACCTGACAGGGGGCGACGGGGAGCTGTTTTTT
TRBJ1-1,TRBV2,many,NA,CASSSPWEMNTEAFF,TGTGCCAGCAGCTCTCCTTGGGAAATGAACACTGAAGCTTTCTTT
TRBJ1-4,TRBV7-9,few,TRBD1,CASSSHLQGAGEKLFF,TGCGCCAGCAGCTCGCACCTTCAGGGGGCTGGGGAAAAACTGTTTTTT
TRBJ1-3,TRBV29-1,many,NA,CSVEDTVGGNTIYF,TGCAGCGTTGAAGACACAGTGGGTGGAAACACCATATATTTT
TRBJ2-5,TRBV2,NA,NA,CASSEVKQPQYF,TGTGCCAGCAGTGAAGTTAAGCAGCCCCAGTACTTC
TRBJ2-7,TRBV5-1,many,NA,CASSFETGYEQYF,TGCGCCAGCAGCTTCGAGACAGGTTACGAGCAGTACTTC